These 5 T cell receptor beta chains originate from one sample sequenced in a study of cytomegalovirus exposure and HLA in healthy donors. PCR employed 60 Vbeta and 13 Jbeta primers. Sequencing was performed with immunoSEQ multiplex PCR; in TCRdb, only in-frame clones are kept and a portion is missing. The sample has roughly 160,000 clones, about 82% seen once. The sample comprised PBMCs. These receptors were taken from a male donor in good health and CMV-seronegative.

This chain joins TRBV5-5 and TRBJ2-5; D perhaps matches TRBD1 (6 bases). Germline V lookup: CDR1 SGHKS, CDR2 YYEKEE (reference sequence). The CDR3 spans 14 residues. The V and J ends lost 2 bases and 4 bases respectively, with 12 bases between them. The CDR3 DNA reads TGTGCCAGCAGCTTTAGTGGCAGGGGAGAGACCCAGTACTTC. Translation gives CASSFSGRGETQYF.

This chain joins TRBV7-3 and TRBJ2-2, with TRBD2 identical over 7 bases. This CDR3 is built from 15 residues. V lost 1 base, J lost 3 bases, and 2 bases stayed unmatched. From germline, CDR1 is SGHTA and CDR2 FQGTGA. CDR3 bases: TGTGCCAGCAGCTTAATCGGGGGGTACACCGGGGAGCTGTTTTTT. Encoded protein: CASSLIGGYTGELFF.

V gene TRBV5-4 combines with J gene TRBJ2-7, with 11 bases matching TRBD2. This CDR3 contains 14 residues. Germline trimming cut 4 bases from V and 3 bases from J; bases unmatched to any gene: 3. Germline V gene lookup returns CDR1 SGHNT and CDR2 YYREEE (reference sequence). CDR3 sequence (DNA): TGTGCCAGCAGCCCCGGGACTAGCGGCTACGAGCAGTACTTC. Protein product: CASSPGTSGYEQYF.

This clone was observed a single time. The chain couples TRBV27 to TRBJ1-4, with 9 bases identical to TRBD1. Germline V lookup: CDR1 MNHEY, CDR2 SMNVEV (reference sequence). J was trimmed by 8 bases and V by 3 bases; bases with no gene match: 7. CDR3 length: 15 residues. CDR3 amino acids: CASSFLGQGREKLFF. CDR3 coding DNA: TGTGCCAGCAGTTTTTTGGGACAGGGAAGAGAAAAACTGTTTTTT.

The chain couples TRBV6-6 to TRBJ2-1; 10 bases are shared with TRBD2. Trimming took 2 bases from V and 7 from J; bases not matched to a gene: 5. The CDR3 loop spans 15 amino acids. Germline V CDR1 and CDR2: MNHNY, SVGAGI (reference sequence). CDR3 in amino acids: CASSYRLAGANEQFF. In DNA form, the CDR3 reads TGTGCCAGCAGTTACCGTCTAGCGGGAGCAAATGAGCAGTTCTTC.